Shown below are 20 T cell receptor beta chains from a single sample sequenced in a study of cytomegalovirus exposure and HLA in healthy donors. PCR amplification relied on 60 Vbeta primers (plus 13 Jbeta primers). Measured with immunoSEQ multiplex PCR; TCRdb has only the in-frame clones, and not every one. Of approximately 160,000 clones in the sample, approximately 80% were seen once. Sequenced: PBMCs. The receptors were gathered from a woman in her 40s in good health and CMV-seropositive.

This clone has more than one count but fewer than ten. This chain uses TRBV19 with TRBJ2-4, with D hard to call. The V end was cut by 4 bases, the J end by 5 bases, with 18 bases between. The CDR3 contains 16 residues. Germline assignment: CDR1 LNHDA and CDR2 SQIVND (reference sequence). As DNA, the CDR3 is TGTGCCAGTAGTAGCCCTTTGGCAGGATCGCAAAACATTCAGTACTTC. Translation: CASSSPLAGSQNIQYF.

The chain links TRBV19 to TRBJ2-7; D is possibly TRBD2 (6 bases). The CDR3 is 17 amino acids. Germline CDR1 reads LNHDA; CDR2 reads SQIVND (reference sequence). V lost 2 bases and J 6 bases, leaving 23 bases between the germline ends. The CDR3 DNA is TGTGCCAGTAGTATATGGTTGACCGGGACTGGCTCGAGCGAGCAGTACTTC. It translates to CASSIWLTGTGSSEQYF.

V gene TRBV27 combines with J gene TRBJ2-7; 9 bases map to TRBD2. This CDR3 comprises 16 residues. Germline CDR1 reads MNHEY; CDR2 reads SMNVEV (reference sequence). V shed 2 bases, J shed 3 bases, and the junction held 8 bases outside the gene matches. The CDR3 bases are TGTGCCAGCAGTTTAACCGGCGGGGGGGGATTCTACGAGCAGTACTTC. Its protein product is CASSLTGGGGFYEQYF.

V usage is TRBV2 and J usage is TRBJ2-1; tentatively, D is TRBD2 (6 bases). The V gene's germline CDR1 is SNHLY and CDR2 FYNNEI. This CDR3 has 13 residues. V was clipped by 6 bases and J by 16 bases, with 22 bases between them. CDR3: CASSEQAGWGPFF. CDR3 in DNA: TGTGCCAGCAGCGAGCAAGCGGGCTGGGGACCTTTCTTC.

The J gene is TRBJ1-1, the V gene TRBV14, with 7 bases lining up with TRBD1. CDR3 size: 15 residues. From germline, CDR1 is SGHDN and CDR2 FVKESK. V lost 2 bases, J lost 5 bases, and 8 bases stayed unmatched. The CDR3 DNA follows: TGTGCCAGCAGCCAACACCACAGGGGTGGGACTGAAGCTTTCTTT. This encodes CASSQHHRGGTEAFF.

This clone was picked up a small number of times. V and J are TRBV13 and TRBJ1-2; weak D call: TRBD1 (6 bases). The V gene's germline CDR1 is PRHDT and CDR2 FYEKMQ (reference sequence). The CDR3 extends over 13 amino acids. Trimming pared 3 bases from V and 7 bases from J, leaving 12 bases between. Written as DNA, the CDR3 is TGTGCCAGCAGCTTGGGCAGGGGATCTGGCTACACCTTC. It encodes CASSLGRGSGYTF.

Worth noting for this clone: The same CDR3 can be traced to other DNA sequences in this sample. The CDR3 protein is CASSVGGSNTGELFF. The CDR3 DNA reads TGTGCCAGCAGCGTAGGAGGGTCGAACACCGGGGAGCTGTTTTTT. V gene TRBV9 combines with J gene TRBJ2-2; possible D gene TRBD2, 5 bases. V was cut by 0 bases and J by 0 bases, with 6 bases left in between. Germline CDR1 and CDR2: SGDLS and YYNGEE. The CDR3 runs to 15 residues.

CDR3 sequence reads: CASSFRGGVRDTQYF. Here the CDR3 DNA reads TGTGCCAGCAGTTTCCGCGGGGGGGTCCGAGATACGCAGTATTTT. The chain carries TRBV28 and TRBJ2-3; 9 nucleotides match TRBD2. The germline V gene has CDR1 MDHEN and CDR2 SYDVKM. V shed 3 bases and J 5 bases; nucleotides not matched to a gene: 6. The CDR3 extends over 15 amino acids.

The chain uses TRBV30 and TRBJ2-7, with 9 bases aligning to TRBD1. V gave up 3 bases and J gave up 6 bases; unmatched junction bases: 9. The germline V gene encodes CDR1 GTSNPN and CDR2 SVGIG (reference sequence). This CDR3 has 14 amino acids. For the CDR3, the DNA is TGTGCCTGGAGCCTACAGGGGGCGCTGGGCGAGCAGTACTTC. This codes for CAWSLQGALGEQYF. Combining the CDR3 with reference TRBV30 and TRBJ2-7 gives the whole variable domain SQTIHQWPATLVQPVGSPLSLECTVEGTSNPNLYWYRQAAGRGLQLLFYSVGIGQISSEVPQNLSASRPQDRQFILSSKKLLLSDSGFYLCAWSLQGALGEQYFGPGTRLTVT.

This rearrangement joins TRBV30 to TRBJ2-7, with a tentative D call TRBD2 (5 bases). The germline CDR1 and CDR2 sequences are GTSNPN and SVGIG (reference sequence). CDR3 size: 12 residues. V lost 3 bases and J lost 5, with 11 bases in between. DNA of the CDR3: TGTGCCTGGAGAGAGTCCGGGAACGAGCAGTACTTC. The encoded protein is CAWRESGNEQYF. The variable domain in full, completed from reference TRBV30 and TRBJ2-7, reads SQTIHQWPATLVQPVGSPLSLECTVEGTSNPNLYWYRQAAGRGLQLLFYSVGIGQISSEVPQNLSASRPQDRQFILSSKKLLLSDSGFYLCAWRESGNEQYFGPGTRLTVT.

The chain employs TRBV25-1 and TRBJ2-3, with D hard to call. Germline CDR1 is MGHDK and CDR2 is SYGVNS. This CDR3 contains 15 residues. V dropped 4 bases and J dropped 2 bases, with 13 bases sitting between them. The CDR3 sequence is CASSGSPAITDTQYF. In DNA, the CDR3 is TGTGCCAGCAGTGGCTCTCCAGCGATCACAGATACGCAGTATTTT. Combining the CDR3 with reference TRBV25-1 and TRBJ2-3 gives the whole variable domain EADIYQTPRYLVIGTGKKITLECSQTMGHDKMYWYQQDPGMELHLIHYSYGVNSTEKGDLSSESTVSRIRTEHFPLTLESARPSHTSQYLCASSGSPAITDTQYFGPGTRLTVL.

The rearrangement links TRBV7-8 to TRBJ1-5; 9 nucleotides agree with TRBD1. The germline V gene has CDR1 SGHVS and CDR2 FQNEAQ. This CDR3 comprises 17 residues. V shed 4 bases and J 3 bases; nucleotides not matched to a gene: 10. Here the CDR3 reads CASSSNRDRVSNQPQHF. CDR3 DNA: TGTGCCAGCAGCTCAAACCGGGACAGGGTGTCCAATCAGCCCCAGCATTTT.

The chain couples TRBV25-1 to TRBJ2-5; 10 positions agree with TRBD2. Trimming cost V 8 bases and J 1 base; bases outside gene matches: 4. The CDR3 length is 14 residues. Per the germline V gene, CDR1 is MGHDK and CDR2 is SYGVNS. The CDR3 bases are TGTGCCAGCCAGCGGGAGGGGACCCAAGAGACCCAGTACTTC. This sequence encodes CASQREGTQETQYF. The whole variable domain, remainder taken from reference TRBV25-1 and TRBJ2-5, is EADIYQTPRYLVIGTGKKITLECSQTMGHDKMYWYQQDPGMELHLIHYSYGVNSTEKGDLSSESTVSRIRTEHFPLTLESARPSHTSQYLCASQREGTQETQYFGPGTRLLVL.

The CDR3 protein is CASSAGGRRETQYF. As DNA, the CDR3 is TGTGCCAGCAGTGCCGGGGGGCGCCGAGAGACCCAGTACTTC. The rearrangement joins TRBV2 to TRBJ2-5; possibly TRBD2 for D (7 bases). Per germline, CDR1 SNHLY and CDR2 FYNNEI. V lost 4 bases to trimming and J lost 4 bases, with 13 bases between them. This CDR3 has 14 amino acids.

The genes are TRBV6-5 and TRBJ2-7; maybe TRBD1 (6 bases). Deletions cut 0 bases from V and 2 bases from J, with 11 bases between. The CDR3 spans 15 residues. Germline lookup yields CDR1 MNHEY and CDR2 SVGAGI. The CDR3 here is CASSYSIAGAYEQYF. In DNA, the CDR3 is TGTGCCAGCAGTTACTCGATAGCAGGGGCCTACGAGCAGTACTTC.

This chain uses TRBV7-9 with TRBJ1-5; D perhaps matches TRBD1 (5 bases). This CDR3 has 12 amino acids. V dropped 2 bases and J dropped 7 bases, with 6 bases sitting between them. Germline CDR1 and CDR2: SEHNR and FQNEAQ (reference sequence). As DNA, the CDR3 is TGTGCCAGCAGCTTACAGGGACAGCCCCAGCATTTT. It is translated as CASSLQGQPQHF.

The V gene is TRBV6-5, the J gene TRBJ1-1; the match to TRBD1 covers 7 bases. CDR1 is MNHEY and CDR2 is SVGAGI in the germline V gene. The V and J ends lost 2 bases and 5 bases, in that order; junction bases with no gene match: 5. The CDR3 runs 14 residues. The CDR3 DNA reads TGTGCCAGCAGTTACAACAGGGGATTAACTGAAGCTTTCTTT. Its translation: CASSYNRGLTEAFF.

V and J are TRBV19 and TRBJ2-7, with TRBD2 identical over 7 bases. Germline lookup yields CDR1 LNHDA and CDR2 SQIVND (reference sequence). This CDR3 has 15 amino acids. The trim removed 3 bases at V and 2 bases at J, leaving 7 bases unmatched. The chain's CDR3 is CASSMAASGPYEQYF. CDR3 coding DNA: TGTGCCAGTAGTATGGCGGCTAGCGGACCCTACGAGCAGTACTTC. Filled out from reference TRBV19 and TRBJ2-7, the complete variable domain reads DGGITQSPKYLFRKEGQNVTLSCEQNLNHDAMYWYRQDPGQGLRLIYYSQIVNDFQKGDIAEGYSVSREKKESFPLTVTSAQKNPTAFYLCASSMAASGPYEQYFGPGTRLTVT.

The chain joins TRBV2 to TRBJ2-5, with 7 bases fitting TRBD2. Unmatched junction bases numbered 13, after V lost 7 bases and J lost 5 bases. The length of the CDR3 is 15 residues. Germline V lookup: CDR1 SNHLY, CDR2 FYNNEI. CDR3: CASTPRERGGETQYF. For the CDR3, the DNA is TGTGCCAGCACGCCTCGAGAAAGGGGAGGGGAGACCCAGTACTTC.

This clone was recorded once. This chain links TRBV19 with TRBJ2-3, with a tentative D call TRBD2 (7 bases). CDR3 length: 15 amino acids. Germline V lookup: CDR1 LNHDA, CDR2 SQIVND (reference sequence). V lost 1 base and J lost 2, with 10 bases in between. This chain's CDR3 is CASSIVRGATDTQYF. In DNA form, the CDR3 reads TGTGCCAGTAGTATAGTTCGGGGGGCCACAGATACGCAGTATTTT.